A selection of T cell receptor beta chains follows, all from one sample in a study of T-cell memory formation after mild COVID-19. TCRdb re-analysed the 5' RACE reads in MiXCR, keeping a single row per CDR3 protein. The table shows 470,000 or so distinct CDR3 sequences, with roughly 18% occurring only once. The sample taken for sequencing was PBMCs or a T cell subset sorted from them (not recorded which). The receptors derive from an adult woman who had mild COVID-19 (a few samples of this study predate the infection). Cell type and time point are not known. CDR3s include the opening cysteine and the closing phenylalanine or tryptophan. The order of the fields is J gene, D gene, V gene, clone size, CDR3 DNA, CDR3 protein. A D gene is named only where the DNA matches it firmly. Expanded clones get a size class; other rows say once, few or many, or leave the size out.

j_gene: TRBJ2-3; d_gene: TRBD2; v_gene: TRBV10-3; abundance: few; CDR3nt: TGTGCCATCAGTGAGTCGGGACTAGCGGGAGACGCAGATACGCAGTATTTT; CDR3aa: CAISESGLAGDADTQYF
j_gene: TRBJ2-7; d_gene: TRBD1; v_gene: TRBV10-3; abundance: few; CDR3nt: TGTGCCATCAGTGACTCCGGGACAGGGGTCTCCTACGAGCAGTACTTC; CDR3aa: CAISDSGTGVSYEQYF
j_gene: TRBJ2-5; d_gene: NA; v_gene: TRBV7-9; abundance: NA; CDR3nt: TGTGCCAGCAGCGCCCCTTCGAGGACCGGGGGAGAGACCCAGTACTTC; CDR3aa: CASSAPSRTGGETQYF
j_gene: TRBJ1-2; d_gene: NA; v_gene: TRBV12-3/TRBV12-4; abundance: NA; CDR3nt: TGTGCCAGCGTTGGGGCGGAAGGCTACACCTTC; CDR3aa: CASVGAEGYTF
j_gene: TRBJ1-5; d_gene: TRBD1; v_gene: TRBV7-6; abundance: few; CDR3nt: TGTGCCAGCAGCCCAGGGGACAGAGACTATCAGCCCCAGCATTTT; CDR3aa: CASSPGDRDYQPQHF
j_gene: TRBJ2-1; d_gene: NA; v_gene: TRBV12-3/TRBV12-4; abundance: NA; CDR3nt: TGTGCCAGCAGCCCACCGGGACATGAGCAGTTCTTC; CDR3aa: CASSPPGHEQFF
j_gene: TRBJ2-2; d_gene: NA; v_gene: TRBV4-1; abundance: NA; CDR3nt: TGCGCCAGCAGCTCCATATACCGAGGGGAGCGCTCCGGGGAGCTGTTTTTT; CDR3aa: CASSSIYRGERSGELFF
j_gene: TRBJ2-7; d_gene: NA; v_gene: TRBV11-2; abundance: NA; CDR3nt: TGTGCCAGCAGCCACCTCACCTACGAGCAGTACTTC; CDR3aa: CASSHLTYEQYF
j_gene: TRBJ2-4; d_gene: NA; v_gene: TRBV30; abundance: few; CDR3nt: TGTGCCTGGAGTCCACAGAAAAACATTCAGTACTTC; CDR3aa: CAWSPQKNIQYF
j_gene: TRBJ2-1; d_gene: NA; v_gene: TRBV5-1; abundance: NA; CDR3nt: TGCGCCAGCAGCTGGGACTTAAGGGGAAATGAGCAGTTCTTC; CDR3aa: CASSWDLRGNEQFF
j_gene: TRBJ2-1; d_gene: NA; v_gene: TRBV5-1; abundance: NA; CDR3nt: TGCGCCAGCAGCCTCTGGGGGGAATATGAGCAGTTCTTC; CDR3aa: CASSLWGEYEQFF
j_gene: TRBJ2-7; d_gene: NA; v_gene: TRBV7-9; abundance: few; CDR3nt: TGTGCCAGCAGCCCAGGGATATGGGAGCAGTACTTC; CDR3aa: CASSPGIWEQYF
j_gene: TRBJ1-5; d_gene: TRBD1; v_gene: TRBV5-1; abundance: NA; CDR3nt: TGCGCCAGCAGCGAGAGACAGGGAATGAACAATCAGCCCCAGCATTTT; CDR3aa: CASSERQGMNNQPQHF
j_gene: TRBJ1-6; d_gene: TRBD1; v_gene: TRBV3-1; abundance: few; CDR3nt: TGTGCCAGCAGACCGGGACAGGGACGCTCACCCCTCCACTTT; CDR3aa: CASRPGQGRSPLHF
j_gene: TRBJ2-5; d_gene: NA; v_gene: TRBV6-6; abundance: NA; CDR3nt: TGTGCCAGCAGTAAGGGAATTTTGGAAGAGACCCAGTACTTC; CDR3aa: CASSKGILEETQYF
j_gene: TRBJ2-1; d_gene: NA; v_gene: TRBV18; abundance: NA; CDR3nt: TGTGCCAGCTCACCACGTGGGAGCTTTTTTCTCGGTGAGCAGTTCTTC; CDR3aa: CASSPRGSFFLGEQFF
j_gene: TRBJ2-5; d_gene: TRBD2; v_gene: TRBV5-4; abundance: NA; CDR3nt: TGTGCCAGCAGCGTCTACAGCGGGGGTTCGGAGACCCAGTACTTC; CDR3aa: CASSVYSGGSETQYF
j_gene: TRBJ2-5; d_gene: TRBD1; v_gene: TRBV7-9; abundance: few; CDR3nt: TGTGCCAGCAGCTCCAACCGCCGGGACAGGGGGCGAAAAGAGACCCAGTACTTC; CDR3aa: CASSSNRRDRGRKETQYF
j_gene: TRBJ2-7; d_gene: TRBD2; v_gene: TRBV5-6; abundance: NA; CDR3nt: TGTGCCAGCAGCTTGCAGCGGGGACCACGCTTCTACGAGCAGTACTTC; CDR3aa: CASSLQRGPRFYEQYF
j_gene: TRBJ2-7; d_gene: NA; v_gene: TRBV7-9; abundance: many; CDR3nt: TGCGCCAGCAGCTTCGGGGGAACCTACGAGCAGTACTTC; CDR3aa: CASSFGGTYEQYF
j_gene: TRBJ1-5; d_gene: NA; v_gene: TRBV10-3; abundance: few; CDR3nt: TGTGCCATCAGTAACCAAATACAGGGCAATCAGCCCCAGCATTTT; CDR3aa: CAISNQIQGNQPQHF
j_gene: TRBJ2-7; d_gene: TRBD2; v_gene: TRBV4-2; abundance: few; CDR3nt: TGTGCCAGCAGCGCTCAGGGACTAGCGGCCTACGAGCAGTACTTC; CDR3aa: CASSAQGLAAYEQYF
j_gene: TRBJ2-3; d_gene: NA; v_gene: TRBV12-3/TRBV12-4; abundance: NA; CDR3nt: TGTGCCAGCAGTGGGGCGACGGGGAGAAGCCTTGATACGCAGTATTTT; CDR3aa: CASSGATGRSLDTQYF